This T cell receptor (beta chain) stems from a study of blood T cell repertoires in COVID-19. About the study: Material from acute and convalescent COVID-19 was sourced from the United States, Italy and Spain. The cDNA or gDNA used as material had been derived from T cells, B-cell-depleted T cells, or PBMCs.

The CDR3 runs 15 residues. V lost 7 bases, J lost 5 bases, and 20 bases lay in between. Germline CDR1 reads LNHDA; CDR2 reads SQIVND (reference sequence). In the authors' methods: Estimated nucleated cell counts came from reference gene primer amplification. Profiled with immunoSEQ multiplex PCR; TCRdb holds only in-frame clones, not every one. The D gene and trimming were derived from the DNA, and the V and J assignments and clone size from that table. This sample has 400,000 to 550,000 clones; roughly 90% occur once, and the top ten carry roughly 4%. The sequence derives from a woman between 25 and 40 years old with acute or convalescent COVID-19. The sample consisted of peripheral blood. The chain recombines TRBV19 with TRBJ2-5; tentative D call: TRBD1 (6 bases). The CDR3 sequence is CASTQTKQGRETQYF. In DNA form, the CDR3 reads TGTGCCAGTACCCAAACGAAACAGGGAAGGGAGACCCAGTACTTC.